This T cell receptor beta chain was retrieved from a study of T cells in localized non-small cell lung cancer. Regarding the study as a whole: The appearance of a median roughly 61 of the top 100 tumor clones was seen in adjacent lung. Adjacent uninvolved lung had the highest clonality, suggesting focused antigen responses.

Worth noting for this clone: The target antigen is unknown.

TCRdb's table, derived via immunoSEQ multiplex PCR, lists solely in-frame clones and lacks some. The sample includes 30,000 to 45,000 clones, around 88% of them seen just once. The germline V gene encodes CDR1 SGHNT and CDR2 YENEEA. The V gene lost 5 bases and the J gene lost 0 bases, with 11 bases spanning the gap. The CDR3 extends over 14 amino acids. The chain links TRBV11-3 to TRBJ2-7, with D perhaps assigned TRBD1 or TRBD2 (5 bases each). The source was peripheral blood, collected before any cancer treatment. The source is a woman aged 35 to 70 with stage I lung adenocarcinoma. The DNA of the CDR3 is TGTGCCAGCAGCCCTGCCGGGGCCTCCTACGAGCAGTACTTC. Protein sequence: CASSPAGASYEQYF. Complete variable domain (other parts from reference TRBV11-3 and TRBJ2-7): EAGVVQSPRYKIIEKKQPVAFWCNPISGHNTLYWYLQNLGQGPELLIRYENEEAVDDSQLPKDRFSAERLKGVDSTLKIQPAELGDSAVYLCASSPAGASYEQYFGPGTRLTVT.